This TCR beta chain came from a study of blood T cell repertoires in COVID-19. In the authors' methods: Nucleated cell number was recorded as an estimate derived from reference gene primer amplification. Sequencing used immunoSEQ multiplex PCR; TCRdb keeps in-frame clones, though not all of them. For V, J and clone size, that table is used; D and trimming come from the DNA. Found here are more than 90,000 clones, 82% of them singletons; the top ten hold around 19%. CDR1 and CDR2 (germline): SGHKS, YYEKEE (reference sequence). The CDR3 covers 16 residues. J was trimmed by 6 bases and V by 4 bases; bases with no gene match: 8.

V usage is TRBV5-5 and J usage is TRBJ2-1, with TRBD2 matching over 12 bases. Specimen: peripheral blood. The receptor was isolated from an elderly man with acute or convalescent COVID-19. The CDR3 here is CASSLPLAGGPNEQFF. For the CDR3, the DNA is TGTGCCAGCAGCCTTCCGCTAGCGGGAGGGCCCAATGAGCAGTTCTTC.